This T cell receptor (beta chain) was sequenced for a study of PD-1 blockade in classical Hodgkin lymphoma. About this clone: No antigen is known for it.

Study-level points and caveats: Partial responders and progressors had significantly lower baseline TCR diversity. Newly diagnosed patients were reported to exhibit reduced baseline TCR diversity relative to healthy donors. Why the repertoires differ is still unclear, perhaps disease activity or prior therapy.

The patients all showed relapse after autologous stem cell transplantation, while their brentuximab vedotin exposure varied. Generated by immunoSEQ multiplex PCR, the TCRdb table keeps only in-frame clones and is missing some. The sample includes 70,000 to 85,000 clones, 93% seen only once; the top ten take about 7.8%. The sequence was collected from a human donor with classical Hodgkin lymphoma. Specimen: peripheral blood mononuclear cells (PBMCs), collected at baseline.

Here the CDR3 reads CASSLGDYGYTF. The CDR3 region has the DNA TGTGCCAGCAGCTTAGGAGACTATGGCTACACCTTC. The chain is built from TRBV7-8 and TRBJ1-2; no definite D call. Germline lookup yields CDR1 SGHVS and CDR2 FQNEAQ. The CDR3 is 12 amino acids. Trimming took off 1 base at V and 3 bases at J, with 3 bases between the two ends. Based on the CDR3 plus reference TRBV7-8 and TRBJ1-2, the full variable domain is GAGVSQSPRYKVAKRGQDVALRCDPISGHVSLFWYQQALGQGPEFLTYFQNEAQLDKSGLPSDRFFAERPEGSVSTLKIQRTQQEDSAVYLCASSLGDYGYTFGSGTRLTVV.